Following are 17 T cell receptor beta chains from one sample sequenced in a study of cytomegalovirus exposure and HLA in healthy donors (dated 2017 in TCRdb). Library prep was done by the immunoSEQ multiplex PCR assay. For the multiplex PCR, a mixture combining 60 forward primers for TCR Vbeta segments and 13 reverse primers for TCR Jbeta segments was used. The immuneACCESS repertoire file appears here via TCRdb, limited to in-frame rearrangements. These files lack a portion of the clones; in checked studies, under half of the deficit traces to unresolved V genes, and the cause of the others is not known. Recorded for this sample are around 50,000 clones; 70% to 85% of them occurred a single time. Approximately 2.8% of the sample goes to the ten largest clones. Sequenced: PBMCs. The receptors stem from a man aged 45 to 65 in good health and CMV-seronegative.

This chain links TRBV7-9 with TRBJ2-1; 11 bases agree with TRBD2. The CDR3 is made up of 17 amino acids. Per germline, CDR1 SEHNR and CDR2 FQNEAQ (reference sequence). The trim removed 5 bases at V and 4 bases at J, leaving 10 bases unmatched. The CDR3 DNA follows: TGTGCCAGCAGCGGAGCAAGACTAGCGGGATCATACAATGAGCAGTTCTTC. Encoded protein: CASSGARLAGSYNEQFF.

CDR3 in DNA: TGTGCCAGCACCCGAGACAGTCATAGCTCCTACAATGAGCAGTTCTTC. Translated: CASTRDSHSSYNEQFF. The rearrangement uses TRBV2 and TRBJ2-1, with D tentatively TRBD1 (5 bases). Germline V CDR1 and CDR2: SNHLY, FYNNEI. This CDR3 has 16 residues. V was clipped by 7 bases and J by 0 bases, with 16 bases between them.

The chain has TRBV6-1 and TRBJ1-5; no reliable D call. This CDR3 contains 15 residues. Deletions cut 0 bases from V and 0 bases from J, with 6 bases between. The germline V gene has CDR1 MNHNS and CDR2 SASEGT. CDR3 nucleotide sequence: TGTGCCAGCAGTGAAGCAAGCCGTAGCAATCAGCCCCAGCATTTT. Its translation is CASSEASRSNQPQHF.

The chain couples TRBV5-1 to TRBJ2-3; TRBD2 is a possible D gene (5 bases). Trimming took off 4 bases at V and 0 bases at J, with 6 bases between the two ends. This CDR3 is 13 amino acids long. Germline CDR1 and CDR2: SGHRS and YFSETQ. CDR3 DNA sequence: TGCGCCAGCAGCGGAGGTAGCACAGATACGCAGTATTTT. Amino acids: CASSGGSTDTQYF.

The CDR3 is CASSPARGGLADTQYF. CDR3 DNA sequence: TGTGCCAGCAGCCCGGCGCGCGGGGGCCTCGCGGATACGCAGTATTTT. The chain is built from TRBV4-2 and TRBJ2-3; the D gene is possibly TRBD2 (7 bases). V was trimmed by 4 bases and J by 6 bases, leaving 20 bases between them. Per germline, CDR1 LGHNA and CDR2 YNFKEQ. The CDR3 has 16 residues.

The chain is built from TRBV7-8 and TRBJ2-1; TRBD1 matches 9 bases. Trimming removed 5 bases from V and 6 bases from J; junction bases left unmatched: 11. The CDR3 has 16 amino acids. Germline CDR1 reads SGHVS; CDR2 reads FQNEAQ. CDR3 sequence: CASSRSPGTGSNEQFF. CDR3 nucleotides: TGTGCCAGCAGCCGAAGTCCCGGGACAGGGAGCAATGAGCAGTTCTTC.

The CDR3 DNA sequence: TGTGCCAGCAGCGCCCGGACAGGGCTGTACAATGAGCAGTTCTTC. Protein sequence: CASSARTGLYNEQFF. V gene TRBV7-2 combines with J gene TRBJ2-1; 8 bases map to TRBD1. Germline V gene lookup returns CDR1 SGHTA and CDR2 FQGNSA. J lost 4 bases, V lost 5 bases, and 7 bases had no gene match. CDR3 length equals 15 residues.

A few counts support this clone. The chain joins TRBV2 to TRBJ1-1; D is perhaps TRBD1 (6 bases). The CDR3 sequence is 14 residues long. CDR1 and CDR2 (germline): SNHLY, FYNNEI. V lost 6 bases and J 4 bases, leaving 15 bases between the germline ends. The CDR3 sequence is CASSFSRGGTEAFF. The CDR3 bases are TGTGCCAGCAGCTTTTCTAGGGGGGGCACTGAAGCTTTCTTT.

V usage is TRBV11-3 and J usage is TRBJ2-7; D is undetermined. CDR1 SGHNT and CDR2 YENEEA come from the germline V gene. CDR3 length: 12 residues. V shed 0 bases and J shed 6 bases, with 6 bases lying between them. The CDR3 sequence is CASSLESGEQYF. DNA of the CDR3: TGTGCCAGCAGCTTAGAGTCGGGCGAGCAGTACTTC.

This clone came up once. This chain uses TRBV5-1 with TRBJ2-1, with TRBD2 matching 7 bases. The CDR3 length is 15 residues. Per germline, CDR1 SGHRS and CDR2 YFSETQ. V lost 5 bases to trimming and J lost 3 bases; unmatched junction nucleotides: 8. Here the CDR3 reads CASSPWGGDYNEQFF. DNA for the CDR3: TGCGCCAGCAGTCCTTGGGGGGGGGACTACAATGAGCAGTTCTTC.

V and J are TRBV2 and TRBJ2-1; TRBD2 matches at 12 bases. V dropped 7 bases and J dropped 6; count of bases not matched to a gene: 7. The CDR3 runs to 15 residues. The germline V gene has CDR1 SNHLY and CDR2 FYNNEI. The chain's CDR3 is CASTKTSGGPNEQFF. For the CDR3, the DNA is TGTGCCAGCACAAAGACTAGCGGGGGACCCAATGAGCAGTTCTTC.

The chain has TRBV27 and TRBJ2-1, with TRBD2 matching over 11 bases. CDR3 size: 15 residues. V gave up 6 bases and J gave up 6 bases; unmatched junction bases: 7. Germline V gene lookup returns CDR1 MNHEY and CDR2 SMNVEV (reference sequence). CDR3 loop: CASSLLAGGINEQFF. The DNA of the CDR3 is TGTGCCAGCAGCCTTCTAGCGGGGGGAATCAATGAGCAGTTCTTC.

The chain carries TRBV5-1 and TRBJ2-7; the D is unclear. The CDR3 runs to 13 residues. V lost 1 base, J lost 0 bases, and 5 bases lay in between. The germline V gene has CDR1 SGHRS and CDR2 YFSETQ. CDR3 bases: TGCGCCAGCAGCTTGCTGAGCTCCTACGAGCAGTACTTC. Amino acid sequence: CASSLLSSYEQYF.

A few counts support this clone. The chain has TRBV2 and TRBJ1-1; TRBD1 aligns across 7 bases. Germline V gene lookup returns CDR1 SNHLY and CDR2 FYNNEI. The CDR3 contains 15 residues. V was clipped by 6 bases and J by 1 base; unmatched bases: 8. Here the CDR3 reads CASSGGGQENTEAFF. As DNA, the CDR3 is TGTGCCAGCAGCGGAGGAGGACAGGAGAACACTGAAGCTTTCTTT.

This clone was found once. The CDR3 DNA follows: TGTGCCAGCAGTACCACAGGAGAGGAAGCTTTCTTT. Its translation is CASSTTGEEAFF. This sequence joins TRBV6-5 and TRBJ1-1; TRBD1 is a possible D gene (5 bases). This CDR3 comprises 12 residues. Looked up from germline, CDR1 is MNHEY and CDR2 is SVGAGI. V was cut by 5 bases and J by 8 bases, with 12 bases left in between.

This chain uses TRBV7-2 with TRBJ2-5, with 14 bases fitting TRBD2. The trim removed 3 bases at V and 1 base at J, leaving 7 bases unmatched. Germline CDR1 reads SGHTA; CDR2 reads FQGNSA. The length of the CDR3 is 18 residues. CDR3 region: CASSFGLAGGLIQETQYF. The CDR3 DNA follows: TGTGCCAGCAGCTTTGGACTAGCGGGGGGTCTAATCCAAGAGACCCAGTACTTC.

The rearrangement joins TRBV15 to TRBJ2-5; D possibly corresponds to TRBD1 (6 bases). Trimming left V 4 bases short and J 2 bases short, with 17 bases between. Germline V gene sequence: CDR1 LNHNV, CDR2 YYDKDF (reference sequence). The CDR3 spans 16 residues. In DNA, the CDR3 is TGTGCCACCAGCACCCGGGACATAATAGGGCAAGAGACCCAGTACTTC. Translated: CATSTRDIIGQETQYF.